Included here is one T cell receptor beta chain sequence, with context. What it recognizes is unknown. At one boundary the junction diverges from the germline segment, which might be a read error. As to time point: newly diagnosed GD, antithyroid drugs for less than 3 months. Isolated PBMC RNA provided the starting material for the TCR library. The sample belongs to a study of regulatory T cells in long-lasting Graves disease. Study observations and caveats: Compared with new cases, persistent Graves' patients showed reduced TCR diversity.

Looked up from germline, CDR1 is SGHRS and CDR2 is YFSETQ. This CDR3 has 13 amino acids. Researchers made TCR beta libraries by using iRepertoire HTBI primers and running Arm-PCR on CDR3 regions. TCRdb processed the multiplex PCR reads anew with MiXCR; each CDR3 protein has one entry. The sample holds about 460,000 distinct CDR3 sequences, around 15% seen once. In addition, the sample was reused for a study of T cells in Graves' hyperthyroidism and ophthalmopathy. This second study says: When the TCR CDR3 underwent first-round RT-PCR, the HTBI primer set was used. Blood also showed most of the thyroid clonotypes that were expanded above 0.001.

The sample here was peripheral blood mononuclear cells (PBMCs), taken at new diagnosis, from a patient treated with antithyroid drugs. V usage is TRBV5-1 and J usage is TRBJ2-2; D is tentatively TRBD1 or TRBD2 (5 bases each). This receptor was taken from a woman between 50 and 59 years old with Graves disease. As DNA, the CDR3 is TGCGTCAGCAGTGGGGACCACACCGGGGAGCTGTTTTTT. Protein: CVSSGDHTGELFF.